The next 4 T cell receptor beta chains were all read from a single sample in a study of naive and memory T cell subsets. A UMI-containing oligonucleotide was joined by 3' ligation to the TCR cDNA template. Amplification of ligated cDNA took four PCR rounds with SP2 and nested alpha and beta constant primers. TCRdb reprocessed the UMI-ligation and nested PCR reads with MiXCR, giving one entry per CDR3 protein. The sample shows about 26,000 distinct CDR3 sequences, around 5.2% of them seen only once. Sequencing input: blood. All receptors derive from an adult in good health.

This clonotype was seen at least ten times. This rearrangement joins TRBV12-3 or TRBV12-4 to TRBJ2-5; D gene uncertain. The CDR3 sequence is 13 residues long. Trimming shortened V by 3 bases and J by 2 bases, and 7 bases separated the two germline ends. The CDR3 nucleotides are TGTGCCAGCAGTTTCTCTAGACAAGAGACCCAGTACTTC. It encodes CASSFSRQETQYF.

At least ten counts were recorded for this clonotype. V and J are TRBV7-2 and TRBJ2-1; TRBD2 agrees at 7 bases. Per the germline V gene, CDR1 is SGHTA and CDR2 is FQGNSA. This CDR3 region has 18 residues. V dropped 5 bases and J dropped 4; count of bases not matched to a gene: 17. The CDR3 DNA is TGTGCCAGCAGCAATTTAGGGAGGGGACGGTGGATTTACAATGAGCAGTTCTTC. Translation: CASSNLGRGRWIYNEQFF.

A note on this clonotype: A much larger clone lies a single base off, so this may be a read error. This chain connects TRBV25-1 to TRBJ1-3; a possible D gene is TRBD1 (6 bases). The CDR3 is 16 amino acids. V was shortened by 3 bases and J by 1 base, with 13 bases between the two germline ends. Germline V gene lookup returns CDR1 MGHDK and CDR2 SYGVNS. CDR3 sequence (DNA): TGTGCCAGCAGTGAGTGGAGGGGGTGGTCTGGAAACACCATATATTTT. Its protein is CASSEWRGWSGNTIYF.

By share of the sample, this clonotype is medium-sized. CDR3 protein: CASSRDRFYEQYF. The CDR3, as DNA: TGTGCCAGCAGTCGGGACAGGTTCTACGAGCAGTACTTC. This chain joins TRBV6-2 or TRBV6-3 and TRBJ2-7; TRBD1 matches at 8 bases. The CDR3 has 13 amino acids. The V segment lost 5 bases and the J segment 3 bases; nucleotides outside the gene matches: 3. Germline lookup yields CDR1 MNHEY and CDR2 SVGEGT.